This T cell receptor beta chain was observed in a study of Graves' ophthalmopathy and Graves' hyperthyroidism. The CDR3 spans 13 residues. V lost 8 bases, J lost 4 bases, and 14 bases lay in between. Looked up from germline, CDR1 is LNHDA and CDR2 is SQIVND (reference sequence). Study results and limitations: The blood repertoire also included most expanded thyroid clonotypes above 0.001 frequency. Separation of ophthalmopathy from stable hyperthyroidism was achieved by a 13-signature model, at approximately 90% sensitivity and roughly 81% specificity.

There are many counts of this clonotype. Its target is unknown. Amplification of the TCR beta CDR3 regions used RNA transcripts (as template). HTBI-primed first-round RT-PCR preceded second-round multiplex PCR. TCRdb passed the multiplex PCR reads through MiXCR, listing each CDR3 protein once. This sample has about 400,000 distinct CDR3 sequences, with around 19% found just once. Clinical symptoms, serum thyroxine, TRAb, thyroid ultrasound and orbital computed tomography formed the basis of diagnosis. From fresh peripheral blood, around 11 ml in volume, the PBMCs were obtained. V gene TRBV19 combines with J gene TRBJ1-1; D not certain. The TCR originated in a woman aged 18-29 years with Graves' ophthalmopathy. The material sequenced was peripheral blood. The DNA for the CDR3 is TGTGCCAGTCTTGGCGGAGGGTCCACTGAAGCTTTCTTT. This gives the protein CASLGGGSTEAFF.